This TCR beta chain was retrieved from a study of shared clonotypes between healthy human individuals. General study results and limits: Generation probabilities were higher for clonotypes shared across all four sorted-subset donors than for unshared ones. Between several donors, naive CD4 clonotypes were shared at a level of approximately 5%. Estimated richness values were generally larger in naive subsets than in memory subsets.

Only Caucasian adults living in Nashville, Tennessee served as donors. Assay used: immunoSEQ multiplex PCR; TCRdb lists only in-frame clones, some missing. The table shows about 2 million clones, with roughly 95% occurring only once. Concerning this clone: What it binds is unknown.

CDR3 length equals 16 residues. J gave up 1 base and V 4 bases, and 7 bases lay outside the gene matches. The V gene's germline CDR1 is GTSNPN and CDR2 SVGIG (reference sequence). The chain joins TRBV30 to TRBJ1-5; 10 nucleotides match TRBD1. The TCR originated in a young man in good health. What was sequenced was naive CD4+ T cells sorted from blood. Subset denoted: CD45RA+ positively selected. The CDR3 DNA follows: TGTGCCTGGACTCATCGGACAGGGGGAAGCAATCAGCCCCAGCATTTT. This codes for CAWTHRTGGSNQPQHF.